The source of this T cell receptor beta chain is a study of blood T cells in healthy people across ages. Study outcomes and limitations: Roughly linearly, TCR beta diversity per million T cells fell as age increased. Versus aged donors, long-lived donors had higher diversity and more naive CD4+ cells.

On this clonotype: Antigen specificity is unknown.

From germline, CDR1 is SGDLS and CDR2 YYNGEE. The trim removed 2 bases at V and 5 bases at J, leaving 11 bases unmatched. This CDR3 spans 16 amino acids. Through a sample-barcoded 5' primer and a J-beta primer mix, a second PCR was run for roughly 7 to 11 cycles. A tag from a template-switch adaptor with 12 random nucleotides marked each cDNA molecule. TCRdb analysed the 5' RACE reads with MiXCR anew, one entry per CDR3 protein. This sample has some 1.5 million distinct CDR3 sequences; 25% to 30% occur once, and the top ten carry roughly 8%. V is TRBV9 and J is TRBJ2-5; 8 bases agree with TRBD1. The origin of this receptor is a woman aged 25 to 39 in good health. Sample: blood. CDR3 protein: CASSVSGQGGSETQYF. The DNA for the CDR3 is TGTGCCAGCAGCGTGAGCGGACAGGGAGGTAGCGAGACCCAGTACTTC. The full variable domain, with the rest looked up from reference TRBV9 and TRBJ2-5, is DSGVTQTPKHLITATGQRVTLRCSPRSGDLSVYWYQQSLDQGLQFLIQYYNGEERAKGNILERFSAQQFPDLHSELNLSSLELGDSALYFCASSVSGQGGSETQYFGPGTRLLVL.